The 17 T cell receptor beta chains below all came from one sample that was sequenced in a study of T-cell reconstitution after alpha-beta-depleted transplantation in children. Unique molecular identifiers were built into the TCRbeta library. TCRdb passed the PCR reads through MiXCR, listing each CDR3 protein once. Of about 150,000 distinct CDR3 sequences detected, about 9% appear once; the ten largest clones hold less than 20%. The sample in question was PBMCs, mostly from graft donor cells, obtained 180 days after TCRalphabeta/CD19-depleted stem cell transplant. These receptor sequences come from a female patient under 10 years old who had a stem cell transplant for congenital amegakaryocytic thrombocytopenia, so the T cells may come from the graft donor.

This clonotype was recorded at least ten times. The chain recombines TRBV6-5 with TRBJ2-4; the D gene is possibly TRBD1 (6 bases). The CDR3 covers 14 residues. Germline V CDR1 and CDR2: MNHEY, SVGAGI. Trimming cost V 6 bases and J 2 bases, with 11 bases left between them. CDR3 DNA: TGTGCCAGCAGCCCCCAGGGGCCCAAAAACATTCAGTACTTC. Encoded protein: CASSPQGPKNIQYF.

This clonotype has ten or more counts. This rearrangement joins TRBV20-1 to TRBJ2-4; D is undetermined. V was clipped by 6 bases and J by 0 bases, with 9 bases between them. Germline V gives CDR1 DFQATT, CDR2 SNEGSKA (reference sequence). The length of the CDR3 is 13 residues. The CDR3 reads CSAPPLAKNIQYF. The CDR3 coding sequence is TGCAGTGCCCCTCCCCTAGCCAAAAACATTCAGTACTTC.

This clonotype was picked up many times. The chain combines TRBV30 with TRBJ2-7; D possibly corresponds to TRBD1 (5 bases). The germline V gene encodes CDR1 GTSNPN and CDR2 SVGIG (reference sequence). V lost 2 bases, J lost 6 bases, and 14 bases lay in between. The CDR3 consists of 13 residues. CDR3 sequence (DNA): TGTGCCTGGAGTCTTCAGGGTTACGGCGAGCAGTACTTC. Protein product: CAWSLQGYGEQYF.

This clonotype came up many times. This chain uses TRBV5-1 with TRBJ2-3; D is possibly TRBD1 or TRBD2 (5 bases each). The germline V and J ends were trimmed by 4 bases and 2 bases, with 14 bases remaining between them. Germline V lookup: CDR1 SGHRS, CDR2 YFSETQ. The CDR3 runs 15 residues. CDR3 nucleotide sequence: TGCGCCAGCAGCCACCGGGACGGAGACACAGATACGCAGTATTTT. Translated: CASSHRDGDTDTQYF.

At least ten counts were recorded for this clonotype. V and J are TRBV5-1 and TRBJ2-3, with 13 bases matching TRBD2. Germline V gene sequence: CDR1 SGHRS, CDR2 YFSETQ. Losses at the gene ends were 5 bases for V and 4 bases for J; bases not matched to a gene: 4. CDR3 length equals 15 residues. The DNA for the CDR3 is TGCGCCAGCAGGCGGACTAGCGGGAGCGCAGATACGCAGTATTTT. This codes for CASRRTSGSADTQYF.

This clonotype was counted at least ten times. The chain is built from TRBV20-1 and TRBJ1-5; D possibly corresponds to TRBD1 (5 bases). CDR1 and CDR2 from the germline V gene are DFQATT and SNEGSKA (reference sequence). The CDR3 length is 13 residues. V was cut by 4 bases and J by 4 bases, with 11 bases left in between. CDR3 loop: CSATRGGNQPQHF. DNA of the CDR3: TGCAGTGCTACCCGTGGGGGGAATCAGCCCCAGCATTTT.

CDR3: CASSQEPTGSYEQYF. As DNA, the CDR3 is TGCGCCAGCAGCCAAGAGCCGACAGGTTCCTACGAGCAGTACTTC. The chain uses TRBV4-1 and TRBJ2-7; possible D gene TRBD1, 6 bases. This CDR3 comprises 15 residues. Per germline, CDR1 MGHRA and CDR2 YSYEKL. V was pared by 0 bases and J by 1 base, with 10 bases between.

This clonotype has ten or more counts. V and J are TRBV12-3 or TRBV12-4 and TRBJ2-3; perhaps TRBD1 as D (5 bases). This CDR3 spans 18 amino acids. V was cut by 7 bases and J by 4 bases, with 27 bases left in between. This chain's CDR3 is CASNLSKWGRVGADTQYF. In DNA form, the CDR3 reads TGTGCCAGCAACCTATCCAAATGGGGCAGGGTTGGTGCAGATACGCAGTATTTT.

This clonotype was observed many times. CDR3 loop: CASRPQGRGPQHF. DNA for the CDR3: TGTGCCAGCAGACCTCAGGGGAGAGGGCCCCAGCATTTT. V gene TRBV28 combines with J gene TRBJ1-5, with D possibly TRBD1 on 6 matching bases. The V gene lost 6 bases and the J gene lost 9 bases, with 15 bases spanning the gap. The CDR3 contains 13 residues. Germline V gene lookup returns CDR1 MDHEN and CDR2 SYDVKM.

In this sample, this clonotype turned up a few times. The J gene is TRBJ2-3, the V gene TRBV7-9; unclear D gene. Trimming pared 3 bases from V and 5 bases from J, leaving 9 bases between. The CDR3 length is 13 residues. Looked up from germline, CDR1 is SEHNR and CDR2 is FQNEAQ (reference sequence). The CDR3 sequence is CASSFSTRDTQYF. CDR3 DNA sequence: TGTGCCAGCAGCTTCAGCACCCGAGATACGCAGTATTTT.

This clonotype has more than one count but fewer than ten. V and J are TRBV5-8 and TRBJ2-7; maybe TRBD1 (6 bases). V lost 4 bases, J lost 0 bases, and 17 bases lay in between. Germline lookup yields CDR1 SGHTS and CDR2 YDEGEE. The CDR3 extends over 16 amino acids. CDR3: CASSKPTGKSSYEQYF. CDR3 coding DNA: TGTGCCAGCAGCAAACCGACAGGTAAAAGCTCCTACGAGCAGTACTTC.

This clonotype has a count of ten or more. The J gene is TRBJ1-1, the V gene TRBV5-1; TRBD1 might be the D (5 bases). The V gene's germline CDR1 is SGHRS and CDR2 YFSETQ. This CDR3 has 13 amino acids. V was cut by 5 bases and J by 3 bases, with 11 bases left in between. The CDR3 DNA sequence: TGCGCCAGCAGTTCCAGGGAGCACACTGAAGCTTTCTTT. Translating it yields CASSSREHTEAFF. The whole variable domain, filled in from reference TRBV5-1 and TRBJ1-1, reads KAGVTQTPRYLIKTRGQQVTLSCSPISGHRSVSWYQQTPGQGLQFLFEYFSETQRNKGNFPGRFSGRQFSNSRSEMNVSTLELGDSALYLCASSSREHTEAFFGQGTRLTVV.

The V and J genes are TRBV5-1 and TRBJ2-3, with D perhaps matching TRBD1 (6 bases). The CDR3 sequence is 16 residues long. V shed 4 bases and J shed 0 bases, with 15 bases lying between them. Germline assignment: CDR1 SGHRS and CDR2 YFSETQ. The DNA for the CDR3 is TGCGCCAGCAGCCCATCAGGGGTTTCTAGCACAGATACGCAGTATTTT. Amino acids: CASSPSGVSSTDTQYF.

This clonotype was seen a handful of times. The rearrangement uses TRBV12-3 or TRBV12-4 and TRBJ1-2, with a tentative D call TRBD1 (6 bases). Trimming took off 5 bases at V and 5 bases at J, with 15 bases between the two ends. The CDR3 covers 14 residues. The CDR3 region has the DNA TGTGCCAGCAGTCCCCAGACAGGTAGTTATGGCTACACCTTC. This encodes CASSPQTGSYGYTF.

At least ten counts were recorded for this clonotype. CDR3 bases: TGTGCCAGCAGCCAAGGGGCCGGGGGAGCGGGAGGGGAGCAGTTCTTC. Translating gives CASSQGAGGAGGEQFF. V usage is TRBV3-1 and J usage is TRBJ2-1, with TRBD2 matching over 10 bases. J gave up 10 bases and V 1 base, and 10 bases lay outside the gene matches. CDR3 length: 16 residues. Germline V gene data show CDR1 as LGHDT and CDR2 as YNNKEL (reference sequence).

This clonotype has at least ten counts. This chain uses TRBV6-1 with TRBJ2-5; the D is unclear. Germline CDR1 is MNHNS and CDR2 is SASEGT. The CDR3 is 13 residues long. Trimming cost V 6 bases and J 5 bases, with 13 bases left between them. CDR3 amino acids: CASSPYIRETQYF. The CDR3 DNA follows: TGTGCCAGCAGCCCGTATATTAGGGAGACCCAGTACTTC.

At least ten counts were recorded for this clonotype. This chain uses TRBV24-1 with TRBJ1-2; D uncertain. The CDR3 is 13 amino acids. The germline CDR1 and CDR2 sequences are KGHDR and SFDVKD. The V end lost 5 bases, the J end lost 6 bases, and 12 bases lay between the germline ends. CDR3 region: CATSVSLYDGYTF. For the CDR3, the DNA is TGTGCCACCAGTGTGTCCCTTTATGATGGCTACACCTTC.